The 16 T cell receptor beta chains below come from one sample, sequenced in a study of chemoradiotherapy in HPV16-positive cancers. Here immunoSEQ multiplex PCR was the method, and the copy in TCRdb shows in-frame clones only, minus some. The sample shows 4,400 or so clones, about nine tenths of them seen only once. The sample was gathered from a patient who underwent chemoradiotherapy. Receptor source: a human donor with HPV-associated anogenital cancer.

This clone was counted only a few times. V is TRBV5-1 and J is TRBJ1-2; TRBD1 might be the D (5 bases). CDR1 SGHRS and CDR2 YFSETQ come from the germline V gene. Trimming took off 5 bases at V and 6 bases at J, with 20 bases between the two ends. The CDR3 extends over 15 amino acids. This CDR3 is CASRINSRGFDGYTF. In DNA form, the CDR3 reads TGCGCCAGCAGGATCAATTCGCGGGGGTTTGATGGCTACACCTTC.

The chain combines TRBV7-3 with TRBJ2-2; D not certain. CDR3 length equals 12 residues. CDR1 SGHTA and CDR2 FQGTGA come from the germline V gene. V lost 5 bases and J 3 bases, leaving 4 bases between the germline ends. CDR3 nucleotide sequence: TGTGCCAGCAGCCCGTACACCGGGGAGCTGTTTTTT. It yields the protein CASSPYTGELFF.

In its sample, this clone was seen once. The chain couples TRBV6-5 to TRBJ1-2; D is uncertain. Germline V gene data show CDR1 as MNHEY and CDR2 as SVGAGI. V lost 2 bases and J 4 bases, leaving 8 bases between the germline ends. This CDR3 is built from 13 residues. Written as DNA, the CDR3 is TGTGCCAGCAGTTACGCGGGTACCTATGGCTACACCTTC. Amino acids: CASSYAGTYGYTF.

The gene calls are TRBV14 and TRBJ2-2; 9 bases line up with TRBD2. Germline V gene data show CDR1 as SGHDN and CDR2 as FVKESK. After removal of 3 bases from V and 5 bases from J, the junction contained 4 bases not matched to a gene. The CDR3 consists of 15 residues. The CDR3 region is CASSQSAGGTGELFF. CDR3 DNA: TGTGCCAGCAGCCAGAGTGCGGGAGGGACCGGGGAGCTGTTTTTT.

This clone was counted a single time. The chain recombines TRBV7-9 with TRBJ2-3; TRBD2 matches at 7 bases. Germline V gene data show CDR1 as SEHNR and CDR2 as FQNEAQ (reference sequence). CDR3 size: 17 residues. The junction had 15 bases not matched to a gene; V was cut back by 6 bases and J by 3 bases. This CDR3 is CASRTTSPRSETDTQYF. In DNA, the CDR3 is TGTGCCAGCAGAACGACTAGCCCGAGGAGTGAGACAGATACGCAGTATTTT.

The V call is TRBV10-2, the J call TRBJ1-1; weak D call: TRBD1 (5 bases). V was shortened by 5 bases and J by 6 bases, with 16 bases between the two germline ends. This CDR3 contains 14 residues. Germline CDR1 and CDR2: WSHSY and SAAADI. CDR3 DNA: TGCGCCAGCAGTTCGGGCAGGGTTGTCGCTGAAGCTTTCTTT. Its protein is CASSSGRVVAEAFF.

This chain uses TRBV5-1 with TRBJ2-7; 11 nucleotides agree with TRBD1. V dropped 4 bases and J dropped 3; count of bases not matched to a gene: 6. CDR3 length: 15 residues. Per the germline V gene, CDR1 is SGHRS and CDR2 is YFSETQ. Here the CDR3 DNA reads TGCGCCAGCAGCGTAGGGACAGGGGGGCTCTACGAGCAGTACTTC. Amino acid sequence: CASSVGTGGLYEQYF.

The chain links TRBV15 to TRBJ1-2; perhaps TRBD1 as D (5 bases). The CDR3 is made up of 14 amino acids. Per the germline V gene, CDR1 is LNHNV and CDR2 is YYDKDF (reference sequence). The germline V and J ends were trimmed by 1 base and 1 base, with 7 bases remaining between them. CDR3 residues: CATSRGGDNYGYTF. CDR3 in DNA: TGTGCCACCAGCAGAGGAGGGGATAACTATGGCTACACCTTC.

The chain couples TRBV7-9 to TRBJ1-2; a possible D gene is TRBD1 (6 bases). The CDR3 has 16 amino acids. The germline V gene encodes CDR1 SEHNR and CDR2 FQNEAQ (reference sequence). Trimming removed 6 bases from V and 4 bases from J, with 21 bases in between. The CDR3 loop is CASSYRDTNGIYGYTF. The DNA of the CDR3 is TGTGCCAGCAGTTACCGGGACACAAACGGAATCTATGGCTACACCTTC.

This chain links TRBV6-5 with TRBJ1-1, with TRBD1 as a possible D gene (6 bases). Trimming removed 5 bases from V and 0 bases from J, with 13 bases in between. Germline V lookup: CDR1 MNHEY, CDR2 SVGAGI. This CDR3 is built from 15 residues. The CDR3 sequence: CASSRKTGLNTEAFF. CDR3 bases: TGTGCCAGCAGTCGGAAGACAGGATTGAACACTGAAGCTTTCTTT.

The chain uses TRBV15 and TRBJ1-1; D is undetermined. CDR1 and CDR2 (germline): LNHNV, YYDKDF (reference sequence). The CDR3 spans 13 residues. Trimming left V 1 base short and J 7 bases short, with 10 bases between. Here the CDR3 reads CATSRVREGEAFF. In nucleotides, the CDR3 is TGTGCCACCAGCAGAGTAAGGGAGGGTGAAGCTTTCTTT.

The rearrangement joins TRBV30 to TRBJ1-3, with 10 bases lining up with TRBD1. V lost 4 bases, J lost 5 bases, and 20 bases stayed unmatched. The CDR3 loop spans 19 amino acids. In germline, CDR1 is GTSNPN, CDR2 SVGIG (reference sequence). The CDR3 DNA reads as TGTGCCTGGACGAAGGGGCTTCAGAGGGGGACAGGGGACCGAAACACCATATATTTT. Encoded protein: CAWTKGLQRGTGDRNTIYF.

The genes are TRBV6-6 and TRBJ1-1, with D perhaps matching TRBD1 (6 bases). V was shortened by 1 base and J by 6 bases, with 12 bases between the two germline ends. CDR1 MNHNY and CDR2 SVGAGI come from the germline V gene (reference sequence). This CDR3 has 14 amino acids. The CDR3 loop is CASSYLGRGAEAFF. The CDR3, as DNA: TGTGCCAGCAGTTACTTAGGCAGGGGTGCTGAAGCTTTCTTT.

V is TRBV6-5 and J is TRBJ1-2; D is unresolved. Trimming left V 1 base short and J 6 bases short, with 12 bases between. The CDR3 contains 14 residues. Germline V gene lookup returns CDR1 MNHEY and CDR2 SVGAGI. The chain's CDR3 is CASSYLRMRDGYTF. DNA for the CDR3: TGTGCCAGCAGTTACTTGCGAATGCGGGATGGCTACACCTTC.

J is TRBJ1-5 and V is TRBV25-1, with TRBD1 identical over 9 bases. V shed 3 bases and J 0 bases; nucleotides not matched to a gene: 6. This CDR3 comprises 17 residues. Germline CDR1 is MGHDK and CDR2 is SYGVNS. CDR3 in amino acids: CASSESGTGNSNQPQHF. CDR3 coding DNA: TGTGCCAGCAGTGAGAGCGGGACAGGGAATAGCAATCAGCCCCAGCATTTT.

The chain has TRBV11-3 and TRBJ2-7, with D possibly called TRBD1 or TRBD2 (5 bases each). Trimming stripped 5 bases from V and 0 bases from J, with 14 bases between. Germline V gene sequence: CDR1 SGHNT, CDR2 YENEEA. The CDR3 is 15 residues long. CDR3 bases: TGTGCCAGCAGCCGAAGGGCAGGGAGCTCCTACGAGCAGTACTTC. This translates into CASSRRAGSSYEQYF.